This TCR beta chain appears in the sequencing data of a study of blood T cell repertoires in COVID-19. Study-wide background: The study drew acute and convalescent COVID-19 samples from the United States, Italy and Spain. T cells, B-cell-depleted T cells, or PBMCs supplied cDNA or gDNA.

Germline CDR1 and CDR2: MNHEY and SVGAGI. V was cut by 6 bases and J by 5 bases, with 11 bases left in between. The CDR3 sequence is 13 residues long. Participants were aged about 18 to 100 years, lived in roughly 23 US areas, and enrolled virtually. Grouping used clinical history reported by participants in a survey and questionnaire. Method: immunoSEQ multiplex PCR; TCRdb's copy keeps in-frame clones and lacks some. This sample has a few hundred thousand clones, with approximately 85% found just once. The receptor's source is a man under 40 who had recovered from COVID-19. Sequences were obtained from PBMCs or T cells enriched from blood (not recorded which). The rearrangement uses TRBV6-5 and TRBJ1-5, with D unclear. CDR3 sequence: CASRTSGDQPQHF. CDR3 in DNA: TGTGCCAGCAGAACATCAGGCGATCAGCCCCAGCATTTT.